One and the same sample provided the 23 T cell receptor beta chains below, sequenced in a study of regulatory T cells in long-lasting Graves disease. Through Arm-PCR of CDR3 regions and iRepertoire HTBI primers, TCR beta libraries were built. TCRdb re-analysed the multiplex PCR reads in MiXCR, keeping a single row per CDR3 protein. Among almost 350,000 distinct CDR3 sequences listed, less than 20% were seen once. The time point: persistent/refractory GD, antithyroid drugs over 5 years with positive TRAb. The TCR library used RNA extracted from PBMCs. Sequenced material: peripheral blood mononuclear cells (PBMCs), taken when the disease was refractory, from a patient treated with antithyroid drugs. These receptors were collected from a female donor with Graves disease.

The table lists this clonotype with many counts. This chain uses TRBV2 with TRBJ1-3; TRBD1 is a possible D gene (5 bases). Trimming removed 5 bases at V and 2 bases at J, with 16 bases between. CDR1 and CDR2 from the germline V gene are SNHLY and FYNNEI. The CDR3 length is 16 residues. This chain's CDR3 is CASSNRQWTTGNTIYF. The CDR3 DNA sequence: TGTGCCAGCAGTAACCGACAGTGGACCACTGGAAACACCATATATTTT.

This clonotype was observed at least ten times. This rearrangement joins TRBV30 to TRBJ1-1, with D uncertain. Germline V gene lookup returns CDR1 GTSNPN and CDR2 SVGIG (reference sequence). V was trimmed by 2 bases and J by 4 bases, leaving 11 bases between them. CDR3 length: 13 amino acids. CDR3 DNA sequence: TGTGCCTGGAGTTGGAGTACGGGCACTGAAGCTTTCTTT. It specifies CAWSWSTGTEAFF.

This clonotype was detected a few times. The genes are TRBV7-9 and TRBJ2-5; D is possibly TRBD1 (5 bases). The CDR3 is 14 amino acids. V lost 8 bases and J 5 bases, leaving 18 bases between the germline ends. The germline V gene encodes CDR1 SEHNR and CDR2 FQNEAQ (reference sequence). CDR3 loop: CASEKQDASETQYF. The CDR3 DNA is TGTGCCAGCGAGAAACAGGACGCTTCGGAGACCCAGTACTTC.

This clonotype came up many times. V and J are TRBV6-5 and TRBJ1-4, with a possible D match to TRBD1 (5 bases). There are 14 residues in the CDR3. The ends were cut back, 4 bases at V and 10 bases at J, with 16 bases in the middle. Per germline, CDR1 MNHEY and CDR2 SVGAGI. The CDR3 DNA sequence: TGTGCCAGCAGTTTCTCGACCGGGGGAAGAAAACTGTTTTTT. Its protein is CASSFSTGGRKLFF.

There are many counts of this clonotype. This rearrangement joins TRBV7-2 to TRBJ2-7; the D is unclear. CDR1 and CDR2 (germline): SGHTA, FQGNSA. The CDR3 contains 15 residues. Trimming cost V 1 base and J 7 bases, with 17 bases left between them. This chain's CDR3 is CASSLDGRLDREQYF. CDR3 nucleotides: TGTGCCAGCAGCTTAGATGGTAGGCTCGACCGGGAGCAGTACTTC.

This clonotype appeared many times. The rearrangement uses TRBV28 and TRBJ1-4, with TRBD1 as a possible D gene (6 bases). CDR1 and CDR2 (germline): MDHEN, SYDVKM. The CDR3 has 13 residues. The V end was cut by 8 bases, the J end by 5 bases, with 12 bases between. CDR3 sequence: CASRRRGNEKLFF. Written as DNA, the CDR3 is TGTGCCAGCCGGCGCAGGGGCAATGAAAAACTGTTTTTT.

This clonotype was seen many times. This sequence joins TRBV30 and TRBJ1-6; no reliable D call. V was pared by 1 base and J by 7 bases, with 11 bases between. The CDR3 sequence is 14 residues long. Germline CDR1 and CDR2: GTSNPN and SVGIG (reference sequence). The chain's CDR3 is CAWSERQVNSPLHF. Written as DNA, the CDR3 is TGTGCCTGGAGTGAACGGCAGGTGAATTCACCCCTCCACTTT.

With regard to this clonotype: Given a much more abundant clone one base away, this may be a read error. The chain is built from TRBV12-3 or TRBV12-4 and TRBJ2-5, with 9 bases lining up with TRBD2. The CDR3 extends over 14 amino acids. V lost 6 bases and J lost 4; bases outside the gene matches: 6. CDR3 amino acids: CASSWSGRRETQYF. CDR3 bases: TGTGCCAGCAGCTGGAGCGGGAGGCGAGAGACCCAGTACTTC.

V is TRBV24-1 and J is TRBJ2-1; 10 bases fit TRBD1. The trim removed 2 bases at V and 6 bases at J, leaving 3 bases unmatched. Germline V gene data show CDR1 as KGHDR and CDR2 as SFDVKD. This CDR3 contains 15 residues. The CDR3 here is CATSDSGQGRNEQFF. The CDR3 DNA sequence: TGTGCCACCAGTGATTCGGGACAGGGGCGCAATGAGCAGTTCTTC.

This clonotype was observed at least ten times. The genes are TRBV29-1 and TRBJ2-7; 9 bases agree with TRBD2. V gave up 4 bases and J gave up 6 bases; unmatched junction bases: 7. CDR1 and CDR2 from the germline V gene are SQVTM and ANQGSEA. The length of the CDR3 is 13 residues. In DNA form, the CDR3 reads TGCAGCGTTGTGGAACTAGCGGGCCTCGAGCAGTACTTC. It translates to CSVVELAGLEQYF.

This clonotype was detected many times. The chain carries TRBV28 and TRBJ2-7, with unresolved D. Between the trimmed V and J ends, which lost 7 bases and 0 bases, there was a span of 10 bases. The germline V gene has CDR1 MDHEN and CDR2 SYDVKM. The CDR3 totals 13 residues. The CDR3 loop is CASTGPGSYEQYF. The DNA for the CDR3 is TGTGCCAGCACGGGCCCCGGCTCCTACGAGCAGTACTTC. The full variable domain, rest sourced from reference TRBV28 and TRBJ2-7, is DVKVTQSSRYLVKRTGEKVFLECVQDMDHENMFWYRQDPGLGLRLIYFSYDVKMKEKGDIPEGYSVSREKKERFSLILESASTNQTSMYLCASTGPGSYEQYFGPGTRLTVT.

This clonotype was counted many times. This sequence joins TRBV6-1 and TRBJ2-5; TRBD1 is a possible D gene (5 bases). Germline CDR1 MNHNS, CDR2 SASEGT. The CDR3 contains 14 residues. V was clipped by 7 bases and J by 10 bases, with 22 bases between them. CDR3 region: CASTEGAVEGRQYF. The DNA for the CDR3 is TGTGCCAGCACCGAAGGGGCAGTGGAAGGACGCCAGTACTTC.

The chain couples TRBV10-3 to TRBJ2-5, with a tentative D call TRBD1 (6 bases). This CDR3 is 13 amino acids long. Germline CDR1 reads ENHRY; CDR2 reads SYGVKD. Trimming shortened V by 7 bases and J by 3 bases, and 12 bases separated the two germline ends. The CDR3 here is CAIKRDIEETQYF. CDR3 DNA: TGTGCCATCAAGAGGGACATCGAAGAGACCCAGTACTTC.

This clonotype was counted at least ten times. The chain joins TRBV27 to TRBJ1-2; D perhaps matches TRBD1 (6 bases). CDR3 length: 16 amino acids. The V and J ends lost 2 bases and 7 bases respectively, with 20 bases between them. Germline loops: CDR1 MNHEY, CDR2 SMNVEV (reference sequence). CDR3 region: CASSLTGGLAAGGYTF. The CDR3, as DNA: TGTGCCAGCAGTTTAACCGGGGGGCTCGCGGCGGGTGGCTACACCTTC.

This clonotype was recorded many times. The rearrangement uses TRBV12-3 or TRBV12-4 and TRBJ2-7; possibly TRBD1 for D (5 bases). This CDR3 has 12 residues. V was shortened by 5 bases and J by 4 bases, with 9 bases between the two germline ends. CDR3 residues: CASSRQSYEQYF. The CDR3 region has the DNA TGTGCCAGCAGTCGACAGAGTTACGAGCAGTACTTC.

The chain combines TRBV5-1 with TRBJ2-7; D might be TRBD1 (5 bases). Trimming pared 0 bases from V and 2 bases from J, leaving 18 bases between. Germline assignment: CDR1 SGHRS and CDR2 YFSETQ. This CDR3 comprises 17 residues. The CDR3 here is CASSLDTLTEVPYEQYF. CDR3 in DNA: TGCGCCAGCAGCTTGGATACCCTGACAGAGGTCCCCTACGAGCAGTACTTC.

The sample holds many counts of this clonotype. The rearrangement uses TRBV30 and TRBJ2-2; 9 positions agree with TRBD2. Trimming cost V 4 bases and J 3 bases; bases outside gene matches: 6. CDR3 length equals 15 residues. CDR1 GTSNPN and CDR2 SVGIG come from the germline V gene (reference sequence). Here the CDR3 DNA reads TGTGCCTGGATAGGCGGGAGGGTCGACACCGGGGAGCTGTTTTTT. Translated: CAWIGGRVDTGELFF.

CDR3 loop: CASGGGFGNTIYF. The CDR3 nucleotides read TGTGCCAGCGGGGGGGGATTTGGAAACACCATATATTTT. J is TRBJ1-3 and V is TRBV6-1; tentatively, D is TRBD1 (5 bases). The CDR3 runs to 13 residues. Germline lookup yields CDR1 MNHNS and CDR2 SASEGT. With 8 bases removed from V and 3 bases from J, the gap between germline ends came to 11 bases.

This clonotype was counted only a few times. The rearrangement joins TRBV7-9 to TRBJ2-5; D is unclear. This CDR3 has 15 amino acids. Germline loops: CDR1 SEHNR, CDR2 FQNEAQ (reference sequence). V was shortened by 2 bases and J by 2 bases, with 12 bases between the two germline ends. The CDR3 DNA reads TGTGCCAGCAGCTTACTAAGTAACCCTCAAGAGACCCAGTACTTC. This codes for CASSLLSNPQETQYF.

This clonotype was found many times. The J gene is TRBJ1-2, the V gene TRBV2; no firm D call. This CDR3 spans 15 amino acids. V shed 7 bases and J shed 6 bases, with 21 bases lying between them. Germline values: CDR1 SNHLY, CDR2 FYNNEI. CDR3 amino acids: CASKASAIPYHGYTF. The CDR3 nucleotides are TGTGCCAGCAAGGCATCAGCTATCCCTTACCATGGCTACACCTTC.

This clonotype was seen ten or more times. The chain couples TRBV12-3 or TRBV12-4 to TRBJ2-5, with D unclear. This CDR3 comprises 13 residues. With 6 bases removed from V and 4 bases from J, the gap between germline ends came to 12 bases. The CDR3 region has the DNA TGTGCCAGCAGCCTATTGGGATTAGAGACCCAGTACTTC. It encodes CASSLLGLETQYF.

The chain joins TRBV4-2 to TRBJ1-4; TRBD1 matches at 8 bases. J lost 6 bases, V lost 4 bases, and 10 bases had no gene match. CDR1 is LGHNA and CDR2 is YNFKEQ in the germline V gene. This CDR3 has 16 amino acids. The CDR3 reads CASSPVGQELYEKLFF. DNA for the CDR3: TGTGCCAGCAGCCCGGTGGGACAGGAGCTTTATGAAAAACTGTTTTTT.

This chain links TRBV5-1 with TRBJ1-1; 7 bases fit TRBD1. Germline CDR1 and CDR2: SGHRS and YFSETQ. This CDR3 is 15 amino acids long. V shed 2 bases, J shed 5 bases, and the junction held 9 bases outside the gene matches. The CDR3 bases are TGCGCCAGCAGCTTATCCCCGACAGGGAAGACTGAAGCTTTCTTT. Protein product: CASSLSPTGKTEAFF.